These 16 T cell receptor beta chains share one sample of origin, sequenced in a study of OX40 agonist ivuxolimab in advanced cancers. The repertoire was sequenced with immunoSEQ multiplex PCR; TCRdb's copy has only in-frame clones and lacks some. The sample carries roughly 99,000 clones, approximately 89% recorded once. Specimen: CD4+ or CD8+ T cells sorted from blood, collected in a trial of the OX40 agonist ivuxolimab. All receptors come from an adult with an advanced solid tumor such as melanoma, head and neck, liver or kidney cancer.

This chain links TRBV6-5 with TRBJ1-2, with D possibly being TRBD1 (6 bases). CDR3 length: 15 residues. Trimming cost V 4 bases and J 6 bases, with 18 bases left between them. Germline CDR1 is MNHEY and CDR2 is SVGAGI. The CDR3 protein is CASSFGTEGVHGYTF. The CDR3 DNA sequence: TGTGCCAGCAGTTTCGGGACCGAGGGGGTCCATGGCTACACCTTC.

The chain joins TRBV4-3 to TRBJ1-5; D not certain. This CDR3 contains 14 residues. The germline V gene encodes CDR1 LGHNA and CDR2 YSLEER. V dropped 2 bases and J dropped 1 base, with 6 bases sitting between them. Written as DNA, the CDR3 is TGCGCCAGCAGCCAAAGGTGGAGCAATCAGCCCCAGCATTTT. Translated: CASSQRWSNQPQHF.

CDR3 sequence (DNA): TGTGCCAGCAGAACTAGGGGGGCGGGAATCACTGAAGCTTTCTTT. This gives the protein CASRTRGAGITEAFF. The V and J genes are TRBV27 and TRBJ1-1, with D perhaps matching TRBD1 (6 bases). V was pared by 6 bases and J by 4 bases, with 18 bases between. The CDR3 has 15 amino acids. Germline CDR1 MNHEY, CDR2 SMNVEV (reference sequence).

This sequence joins TRBV5-1 and TRBJ2-7; TRBD1 aligns across 9 bases. The germline V gene has CDR1 SGHRS and CDR2 YFSETQ. V trimming: 0 bases; J trimming: 3 bases; junction bases outside the gene matches: 1. CDR3 length: 14 residues. The CDR3 nucleotides are TGCGCCAGCAGCTTGGGACAGGGGGGCTACGAGCAGTACTTC. Translated, it gives CASSLGQGGYEQYF.

The gene calls are TRBV9 and TRBJ2-6; maybe TRBD1 (5 bases). V was pared by 1 base and J by 3 bases, with 8 bases between. In germline, CDR1 is SGDLS, CDR2 YYNGEE. The CDR3 is 15 residues long. CDR3 in DNA: TGTGCCAGCAGCGTATGGGGCAGTGGGGCCAACGTCCTGACTTTC. Translated: CASSVWGSGANVLTF.

The chain is built from TRBV5-1 and TRBJ2-1, with 11 bases matching TRBD2. This CDR3 is built from 15 residues. The V gene end was trimmed by 4 bases and the J gene end by 4 bases; junction bases not matched to a gene: 4. Germline assignment: CDR1 SGHRS and CDR2 YFSETQ. CDR3 coding DNA: TGCGCCAGCAGCCTGACTAGCGGGGTTTACAATGAGCAGTTCTTC. As protein: CASSLTSGVYNEQFF.

The table lists this clone with a few counts. The V call is TRBV28, the J call TRBJ1-2; D ambiguous. Deletions cut 4 bases from V and 5 bases from J, with 8 bases between. CDR1 and CDR2 from the germline V gene are MDHEN and SYDVKM. This CDR3 region has 12 residues. The CDR3 reads CASSWKAYGYTF. The CDR3 bases are TGTGCCAGCAGTTGGAAGGCGTATGGCTACACCTTC.

This chain uses TRBV19 with TRBJ2-4; D possibly matches TRBD1 or TRBD2 (5 bases each). Trimming pared 2 bases from V and 6 bases from J, leaving 11 bases between. CDR3 length equals 14 residues. Germline V gene sequence: CDR1 LNHDA, CDR2 SQIVND (reference sequence). The CDR3 sequence is CASSIQGVGNIQYF. The CDR3 nucleotides read TGTGCCAGTAGTATACAGGGAGTCGGAAACATTCAGTACTTC.

This clone was seen a single time. CDR3 bases: TGTGCCAGCAGCGTCGGGACTAGTCGGGCGAGGGGGGAACTGTTTTTT. This translates into CASSVGTSRARGELFF. The V gene is TRBV9, the J gene TRBJ1-4; D is perhaps TRBD1 (6 bases). This CDR3 region has 16 residues. Trimming removed 2 bases at V and 12 bases at J, with 23 bases between. Germline lookup yields CDR1 SGDLS and CDR2 YYNGEE.

The gene calls are TRBV28 and TRBJ2-7; TRBD1 might be the D (5 bases). The V and J ends lost 8 bases and 0 bases respectively, with 14 bases between them. Per the germline V gene, CDR1 is MDHEN and CDR2 is SYDVKM. The CDR3 totals 14 residues. This chain's CDR3 is CASCEGDFSYEQYF. In DNA form, the CDR3 reads TGTGCCAGCTGCGAAGGGGATTTCTCCTACGAGCAGTACTTC.

The rearrangement joins TRBV28 to TRBJ1-5, with D tentatively TRBD1 (6 bases). CDR1 is MDHEN and CDR2 is SYDVKM in the germline V gene. The V gene lost 7 bases and the J gene lost 3 bases, with 13 bases spanning the gap. The CDR3 totals 14 residues. In nucleotides, the CDR3 is TGTGCCAGCACCATCGGGACAAACAATCAGCCCCAGCATTTT. Translating gives CASTIGTNNQPQHF.

The chain is built from TRBV15 and TRBJ2-7; 10 nucleotides align to TRBD2. The V segment lost 0 bases and the J segment 3 bases; nucleotides outside the gene matches: 8. The CDR3 has 17 amino acids. In germline, CDR1 is LNHNV, CDR2 YYDKDF (reference sequence). CDR3 protein: CATSRDLSGRGDYEQYF. CDR3 DNA sequence: TGTGCCACCAGCAGAGACCTCAGCGGGAGGGGGGACTACGAGCAGTACTTC.

This clone was counted a few times. This chain connects TRBV19 to TRBJ1-5; D call uncertain. The length of the CDR3 is 13 residues. V lost 3 bases, J lost 7 bases, and 10 bases lay in between. The V gene's germline CDR1 is LNHDA and CDR2 SQIVND (reference sequence). CDR3 region: CASSMSERQPQHF. CDR3 sequence (DNA): TGTGCCAGTAGTATGTCGGAGAGGCAGCCCCAGCATTTT.

The chain uses TRBV7-2 and TRBJ2-7; D uncertain. The CDR3 is 16 residues long. The V end lost 3 bases, the J end lost 4 bases, and 19 bases lay between the germline ends. Per germline, CDR1 SGHTA and CDR2 FQGNSA. The CDR3 nucleotides read TGTGCCAGCAGCTTTTACAGTTCCTGGAGATCATACGAGCAGTACTTC. This encodes CASSFYSSWRSYEQYF.

The chain uses TRBV15 and TRBJ2-7; D is possibly TRBD2 (5 bases). Germline V gene data show CDR1 as LNHNV and CDR2 as YYDKDF (reference sequence). This CDR3 has 14 residues. Between the trimmed V and J ends, which lost 2 bases and 7 bases, there was a span of 15 bases. CDR3 region: CATSRSAGGGEQYF. Written as DNA, the CDR3 is TGTGCCACCAGCAGATCGGCAGGTGGAGGAGAGCAGTACTTC.

This clone was seen a handful of times. This chain connects TRBV21-1 to TRBJ2-4; the DNA was not compared with TRBD2, the D call given in the table. TRBV21-1 is assigned pseudogene status. The CDR3 runs 16 residues. The chain's CDR3 is CASSKENEAAKNIQYF. DNA of the CDR3: TGTGCCAGCAGCAAAGAGAACGAGGCGGCCAAAAACATTCAGTACTTC.